The 7 T cell receptor beta chains below all came from one sample that was sequenced in a study of blood T cell repertoires in COVID-19. Using immunoSEQ multiplex PCR, the repertoire was profiled, and TCRdb retains in-frame clones only, with some absent. The table includes 110,000 to 150,000 clones, about 80% detected once. Material for sequencing was peripheral blood. The receptors shown here come from a human donor in a cohort sampled during active COVID-19.

This rearrangement joins TRBV19 to TRBJ1-1, with D unresolved. Trimming took off 4 bases at V and 1 base at J, with 10 bases between the two ends. Germline CDR1 LNHDA, CDR2 SQIVND (reference sequence). The CDR3 has 14 amino acids. For the CDR3, the DNA is TGTGCCAGTAGTAGGCGGAGGGAGAACACTGAAGCTTTCTTT. This sequence encodes CASSRRRENTEAFF.

This clone showed up just once. The J gene is TRBJ2-1, the V gene TRBV28, with 12 bases identical to TRBD2. This CDR3 region has 18 residues. The germline gives CDR1 MDHEN, CDR2 SYDVKM. V lost 8 bases, J lost 8 bases, and 19 bases stayed unmatched. In nucleotides, the CDR3 is TGTGCCAGCCTAACAGGGGGCGCAACTAGCGGGAGGAGGGATGAGCAGTTCTTC. Translated: CASLTGGATSGRRDEQFF. Together with reference TRBV28 and TRBJ2-1, the CDR3 gives the full variable domain: DVKVTQSSRYLVKRTGEKVFLECVQDMDHENMFWYRQDPGLGLRLIYFSYDVKMKEKGDIPEGYSVSREKKERFSLILESASTNQTSMYLCASLTGGATSGRRDEQFFGPGTRLTVL.

The chain carries TRBV4-3 and TRBJ1-1, with D unclear. Germline CDR1 LGHNA, CDR2 YSLEER. The CDR3 sequence is 13 residues long. Trimming left V 0 bases short and J 12 bases short, with 14 bases between. The CDR3 sequence: CASSQDLRFYPFF. The CDR3 DNA is TGCGCCAGCAGCCAAGACTTGAGGTTCTACCCTTTCTTT.

The genes are TRBV18 and TRBJ2-4; possible D gene TRBD2, 5 bases. Germline V lookup: CDR1 KGHSH, CDR2 LQKENI. There are 17 residues in the CDR3. The V end lost 3 bases, the J end lost 0 bases, and 15 bases lay between the germline ends. The CDR3, as DNA: TGTGCCAGCTCACCCTTCAGCGGTTTACTAGCCAAAAACATTCAGTACTTC. It translates to CASSPFSGLLAKNIQYF.

The chain links TRBV5-4 to TRBJ2-3; possibly TRBD1 for D (6 bases). Germline V CDR1 and CDR2: SGHNT, YYREEE (reference sequence). The CDR3 is 13 amino acids. The V gene lost 5 bases and the J gene lost 4 bases, with 11 bases spanning the gap. CDR3 DNA sequence: TGTGCCAGCAGGGTACAGGGTGCAGATACGCAGTATTTT. The encoded protein is CASRVQGADTQYF.

There are a few counts of this clone. V is TRBV27 and J is TRBJ2-1; TRBD2 matches 14 bases. CDR3 length equals 14 residues. Per germline, CDR1 MNHEY and CDR2 SMNVEV (reference sequence). V lost 4 bases to trimming and J lost 8 bases; unmatched junction nucleotides: 1. CDR3 sequence: CASSSGLAGDEQFF. As DNA, the CDR3 is TGTGCCAGCAGTTCGGGACTAGCGGGAGATGAGCAGTTCTTC.

This clone was picked up one time. CDR3 in DNA: TGTGCCAGTAGTATAAACAGGGAGGGGCCTTTCACCTTC. This codes for CASSINREGPFTF. The chain uses TRBV19 and TRBJ1-2, with D possibly being TRBD1 (6 bases). CDR1 is LNHDA, CDR2 SQIVND, per germline (reference sequence). V was clipped by 2 bases and J by 13 bases, with 17 bases between them. This CDR3 spans 13 amino acids. Full variable domain (outside the CDR3, taken from reference TRBV19 and TRBJ1-2): DGGITQSPKYLFRKEGQNVTLSCEQNLNHDAMYWYRQDPGQGLRLIYYSQIVNDFQKGDIAEGYSVSREKKESFPLTVTSAQKNPTAFYLCASSINREGPFTFGSGTRLTVV.